These 8 T cell receptor beta chains share one sample of origin, sequenced in a study of blood T cell repertoires in COVID-19. Generated by immunoSEQ multiplex PCR, the TCRdb table keeps only in-frame clones and is missing some. The sample gives about 220,000 clones, roughly 88% of which show up once; 2.2% is in the top ten. Sample: peripheral blood. These receptors all come from a man aged 25 to 45 who had recovered from COVID-19.

This clone turned up a few times. This chain joins TRBV27 and TRBJ1-5; D call uncertain. Germline lookup yields CDR1 MNHEY and CDR2 SMNVEV (reference sequence). V lost 9 bases to trimming and J lost 7 bases, with 13 bases between them. The CDR3 is 12 residues long. The CDR3 DNA follows: TGTGCCAGTGCCCTATCGGGGCAGCCCCAGCATTTT. The encoded protein is CASALSGQPQHF.

The V call is TRBV5-1, the J call TRBJ2-7; D might be TRBD2 (6 bases). Trimming took off 7 bases at V and 0 bases at J, with 11 bases between the two ends. The CDR3 is 13 amino acids. Germline lookup yields CDR1 SGHRS and CDR2 YFSETQ. This CDR3 is CASYRDSSYEQYF. CDR3 coding DNA: TGCGCCAGCTACCGGGACTCCTCCTACGAGCAGTACTTC. Supplemented by reference TRBV5-1 and TRBJ2-7, the full variable domain reads KAGVTQTPRYLIKTRGQQVTLSCSPISGHRSVSWYQQTPGQGLQFLFEYFSETQRNKGNFPGRFSGRQFSNSRSEMNVSTLELGDSALYLCASYRDSSYEQYFGPGTRLTVT.

This clone was picked up a small number of times. The chain combines TRBV6-5 with TRBJ1-2; no clear D. V was trimmed by 7 bases and J by 3 bases, leaving 15 bases between them. The CDR3 has 14 amino acids. Germline-derived CDR1 and CDR2 are MNHEY and SVGAGI. This CDR3 reads CASTQNGEYYGYTF. DNA of the CDR3: TGTGCCAGCACCCAAAACGGAGAGTACTATGGCTACACCTTC.

The J gene is TRBJ1-2, the V gene TRBV30; D is possibly TRBD1 (6 bases). In germline, CDR1 is GTSNPN, CDR2 SVGIG (reference sequence). CDR3 length equals 14 residues. Trimming removed 4 bases from V and 4 bases from J, with 16 bases in between. CDR3 amino acids: CAWNSRGAPYGYTF. The CDR3 bases are TGTGCCTGGAATTCACGGGGGGCCCCCTATGGCTACACCTTC.

This chain uses TRBV3-1 (or the pseudogene TRBV3-2) with TRBJ1-2; D unclear. CDR1 is LGHDT and CDR2 is YNNKEL in the germline V gene (reference sequence). The CDR3 extends over 12 amino acids. Trimming shortened V by 4 bases and J by 4 bases, and 7 bases separated the two germline ends. The CDR3 here is CASSPTSYGYTF. CDR3 bases: TGTGCCAGCAGCCCTACGTCCTATGGCTACACCTTC.

For the CDR3, the DNA is TGTGCCACCAGCAGAGTACAGGGAAACATTCAGTACTTC. It translates to CATSRVQGNIQYF. The chain uses TRBV15 and TRBJ2-4; possible D gene TRBD1, 6 bases. This CDR3 contains 13 residues. The germline gives CDR1 LNHNV, CDR2 YYDKDF (reference sequence). Trimming left V 1 base short and J 6 bases short, with 7 bases between.

This clone was seen only once. The rearrangement joins TRBV14 to TRBJ2-5; D ambiguous. The CDR3 runs 14 residues. Germline assignment: CDR1 SGHDN and CDR2 FVKESK. V was pared by 4 bases and J by 0 bases, with 9 bases between. The CDR3 coding sequence is TGTGCCAGCAGCCCCGGGTGGTACCAAGAGACCCAGTACTTC. Protein product: CASSPGWYQETQYF.

The rearrangement links TRBV11-2 to TRBJ2-1; D is unclear. Germline values: CDR1 SGHAT, CDR2 FQNNGV. CDR3 size: 13 residues. Trimming took off 3 bases at V and 8 bases at J, with 11 bases between the two ends. This chain's CDR3 is CASSFTGWYEQFF. The CDR3 DNA is TGTGCCAGCAGCTTCACGGGTTGGTATGAGCAGTTCTTC.